This T cell receptor beta chain was retrieved from a study of early T cells in non-severe SARS-CoV-2 infection. Study background: RNA in bulk from unsorted whole blood was sequenced, and chains were unpaired.

Separate cDNA molecules each had unique molecular identifiers attached to them. A single record per CDR3 protein comes from TCRdb applying MiXCR to the 5' RACE reads. The top ten clones hold 5% to 8% of a sample with around 94,000 distinct CDR3 sequences, 10% to 15% of them seen once. This clonotype was observed at least ten times. The sequence was collected from an adult who was a healthcare worker with PCR-confirmed SARS-CoV-2 infection or an uninfected control (not recorded which). Sample: whole blood.

CDR3 DNA: TGTGCCACCAGCAAGACACGCAGTCCCATCACAGATACGCAGTATTTT. Amino acid sequence: CATSKTRSPITDTQYF. The V gene is TRBV15, the J gene TRBJ2-3; D uncertain. The CDR3 has 16 amino acids. Germline values: CDR1 LNHNV, CDR2 YYDKDF (reference sequence). The V gene lost 4 bases and the J gene lost 2 bases, with 16 bases spanning the gap.